Below are 5 T cell receptor beta chains sequenced from a single sample in a study of brain T cells in children with intractable seizures. Profiling relied on immunoSEQ multiplex PCR, and the TCRdb table lists in-frame clones only, not all of them. The sample holds about 340,000 clones, 93% seen once. Sample time point: blood from clinic visit 5 months post-surgery; TSC patient then seizure free. Material: peripheral blood, obtained 5 to 6 months after surgery. These receptors originate from a boy in the first two years of life with tuberous sclerosis and intractable seizures.

The V gene is TRBV5-1, the J gene TRBJ1-2, with 8 bases aligning to TRBD1. CDR1 is SGHRS, CDR2 YFSETQ, per germline. The J segment lost 4 bases and the V segment lost 5 bases, leaving 4 bases of the junction unmatched. This CDR3 region has 13 residues. CDR3 residues: CASREDRGYGYTF. CDR3 DNA: TGCGCCAGCAGGGAAGACAGGGGCTATGGCTACACCTTC.

The chain carries TRBV24-1 and TRBJ1-1; D is perhaps TRBD1 (5 bases). Germline V CDR1 and CDR2: KGHDR, SFDVKD. V was clipped by 3 bases and J by 1 base, with 11 bases between them. CDR3 size: 15 residues. The CDR3 here is CATSDGGGRNTEAFF. CDR3 coding DNA: TGTGCCACCAGTGATGGGGGGGGGAGGAACACTGAAGCTTTCTTT.

V usage is TRBV6-5 and J usage is TRBJ1-1; D is unresolved. The germline V gene has CDR1 MNHEY and CDR2 SVGAGI. The CDR3 extends over 12 amino acids. V gave up 5 bases and J gave up 6 bases, with 10 bases separating them. In nucleotides, the CDR3 is TGTGCCAGCAGTAGACATGACGCTGAAGCTTTCTTT. It is translated as CASSRHDAEAFF.

This clone came up once. The rearrangement uses TRBV5-4 and TRBJ2-7; tentatively, D is TRBD1 (6 bases). V lost 4 bases, J lost 2 bases, and 13 bases lay in between. The germline CDR1 and CDR2 sequences are SGHNT and YYREEE (reference sequence). CDR3 length: 14 residues. The CDR3 here is CASSLGTLAYEQYF. The CDR3 nucleotides read TGTGCCAGCAGCCTCGGGACACTCGCCTACGAGCAGTACTTC.

The J gene is TRBJ1-2, the V gene TRBV24-1, with 8 bases lining up with TRBD1. CDR1 and CDR2 (germline): KGHDR, SFDVKD. The CDR3 sequence is 14 residues long. J gave up 7 bases and V 7 bases, and 10 bases lay outside the gene matches. The CDR3 is CATSPSGGVSGYTF. In nucleotides, the CDR3 is TGTGCCACCAGCCCCTCAGGGGGCGTGAGTGGCTACACCTTC.